The rows below give T cell receptor beta chains drawn from one sample of a study of cytomegalovirus exposure and HLA in healthy donors. Libraries were prepared by immunoSEQ multiplex PCR; TCRdb keeps only in-frame clonotypes and omits some of them. The repertoire includes approximately 150,000 clones, 75% to 80% of them detected once, and roughly 0.68% sits in the top ten. Sequencing was carried out using PBMCs. Receptors were obtained from a male donor in good health and CMV-seronegative. The CDR3 runs from the conserved cysteine through the conserved F or W. Not every row has a clone size; where given, it reads once, few, many or a size class.

TRBV12-1,.,13,CASSPIRAGEQFF
TRBV9,.,16,CASSVLGLADYNEQFF
TRBV7-3,.,14,CASSLTGTYNEQFF
TRBV11-2,.,14,CASSLLAGSNEQFF
TRBV30,.,15,CAWRIQGVLTDTQYF
TRBV6-6,.,15,CASSYEGARGQPQHF
TRBV7-2,.,16,CASSSRAGGGTDTQYF
TRBV5-4,.,19,CASSPFGRGSTSGANVLTF
TRBV19,.,15,CASRDSSLGKNIQYF
TRBV2,.,13,CASSGGMRSEQYF
TRBV18,.,15,CASSPTWASGEKLFF
TRBV28,.,13,CASSSSRNTEAFF
TRBV28,few,14,CASSLILTAGGQYF
TRBV10-3,.,17,CAISGHRTGSVDQPQHF
TRBV7-9,.,13,CSSSVGASETQYF
TRBV7-3,.,15,CASRWTSGSSYEQYF
TRBV2,.,15,CASRGTSGGTDTQYF
TRBV9,.,15,CASSADRPNTGELFF
TRBV13,.,15,CASSSSGQGASEQYF
TRBV4-3,.,16,CASSQDHGTGGYEQYF
TRBV29-1,.,11,CSVEEIGEQYF
TRBV7-8,.,16,CASIPPLRDSHNEQFF
TRBV4-1,.,20,CASSQEEGGGASGERDTQYF
TRBV18,.,16,CASSRMSGGAGETQYF
TRBV9,.,13,CASSRGQQETQYF
TRBV7-9,.,19,CASSLGPSGVRTLLAEQYF
TRBV7-6,once,16,CASSLADGLRAGELFF
TRBV6-4,.,16,CASSASPSGRPGELFF
TRBV7-9,.,17,CSSSLATMGLAVDEQFF
TRBV5-1,.,12,CASSPGGNEQFF
TRBV29-1,.,13,CSVVTGGRNEQFF
TRBV7-2,.,16,CASTLTRLALPNEQFF
TRBV19,.,15,CASSIFGPGGDTQYF
TRBV27,few,17,CASSSAGTWWMNTEAFF
TRBV11-2,.,15,CASSLFSGSSYEQYF
TRBV4-3,.,17,CASSQDRTQPPRYGYTF
TRBV4-1,.,16,CASSQDPTGTDSGYTF
TRBV5-1,.,15,CASSLAGVDTGELFF
TRBV29-1,once,12,CSVEGASYGYTF
TRBV14,.,14,CASSDWVSNNEQFF
TRBV5-6,.,15,CASSLEGGPTDTQYF
TRBV30,.,12,CAWCEGDTEAFF
TRBV29-1,.,14,CSVERGLAGLPQYF
TRBV7-3,.,14,CASSPRGSSYEQYF
TRBV7-2,.,13,CASGLAGRGEQFF
TRBV18,.,18,CASSPKSVGGFSGNEQFF
TRBV7-6,.,14,CASSPAAFGNTIYF
TRBV7-9,.,15,CASSLPLDRAYGYTF
TRBV9,.,16,CASTTTGTGSYNEQFF
TRBV7-9,few,15,CASSLVASGDNEQFF
TRBV7-9,.,14,CASSQKGQNEKLFF
TRBV9,.,15,CASSVGGLGNEKLFF
TRBV19,.,17,CASKPLVGGPSGSEAFF
TRBV27,few,15,CASRPGVLITDTQYF
TRBV7-2,.,14,CANSFGIKSYEQYF